This T cell receptor (beta chain) originates from a study of tumor-infiltrating lymphocytes in primary liver carcinoma. Reverse transcription of 500 to 650 ng total RNA with a constant-region primer produced TCR beta cDNA. Three nested multiplex PCR rounds of slightly modified ARM-PCR generated TCR beta libraries. The first two PCR rounds, roughly 9 cycles each, used TRBV1-TRBV30 forward primers and a C-beta reverse primer. TCRdb re-called the multiplex PCR reads with MiXCR, one entry per CDR3 protein. The table lists approximately 190,000 distinct CDR3 sequences, just under 85% of them singletons, with about a sixth in the top ten. To note about this clonotype: The antigen is unknown. An end of the junction does not agree with germline; a read error may underlie this.

The germline CDR1 and CDR2 sequences are ENHRY and SYGVKD. CDR3 length: 12 amino acids. Joint extraction of RNA and DNA used roughly 19-31 mg of bulk tissue that was unsorted. No treatment had been given to the patients, who were chronically infected with HBV. Broader study findings: With p = 0.039, the top-250-clone fraction in tumors significantly exceeded that in blood. Lower overlap was observed for tumor-adjacent and tumor-blood pairs relative to tumor region pairs.

The chain employs TRBV10-3 and TRBJ1-6; D perhaps matches TRBD1 (5 bases). Sample: tumor tissue from primary liver carcinoma. The sequence came from a middle-aged man with primary liver carcinoma and hepatitis B virus infection. CDR3 sequence reads: CPISRGDSPLHF. The CDR3 DNA reads as TGTCCCATCAGTCGGGGGGATTCACCCCTCCACTTC.